The rows below give T cell receptor beta chains drawn from one sample of a study of early T cells in non-severe SARS-CoV-2 infection. TCRdb re-derived calls from the 5' RACE reads in MiXCR, one entry per CDR3 protein. The sample records about 130,000 distinct CDR3 sequences, under 15% being singletons. Input material: whole blood. Receptor source: an adult who was a healthcare worker with PCR-confirmed SARS-CoV-2 infection or an uninfected control (not recorded which). Both conserved end residues are part of each CDR3. A D gene is named only where the DNA matches it firmly. Expanded clones get a size class; other rows say once, few or many, or leave the size out.

j_call: TRBJ2-1; d_call: NA; v_call: TRBV6-4; clone_size: many; cdr3_aa: CASSPQGYNEQFF; cdr3_nt: TGTGCCAGCAGTCCCCAGGGGTACAATGAGCAGTTCTTC
j_call: TRBJ1-2; d_call: NA; v_call: TRBV12-3/TRBV12-4; clone_size: few; cdr3_aa: CATSNSKANYGYTF; cdr3_nt: TGTGCCACTTCTAACTCTAAAGCTAACTATGGCTACACCTTC
j_call: TRBJ1-2; d_call: NA; v_call: TRBV6-5; clone_size: many; cdr3_aa: CASSRGRTYGYTF; cdr3_nt: TGTGCCAGCAGTCGGGGGCGCACCTATGGCTACACCTTC
j_call: TRBJ2-7; d_call: NA; v_call: TRBV29-1; clone_size: NA; cdr3_aa: CSVDQGPTEQYF; cdr3_nt: TGCAGCGTTGATCAGGGTCCTACCGAGCAGTACTTC
j_call: TRBJ1-5; d_call: NA; v_call: TRBV18; clone_size: NA; cdr3_aa: CASSRTVFSNQPQHF; cdr3_nt: TGTGCCAGCTCCCGGACAGTATTTAGCAATCAGCCCCAGCATTTT
j_call: TRBJ1-4; d_call: NA; v_call: TRBV12-3/TRBV12-4; clone_size: many; cdr3_aa: CASSSRDAPVGEKLFF; cdr3_nt: TGTGCCAGCAGTTCCCGGGACGCCCCTGTAGGTGAAAAACTGTTTTTT
j_call: TRBJ1-6; d_call: NA; v_call: TRBV20-1; clone_size: NA; cdr3_aa: CSARPQVPGNSPLHF; cdr3_nt: TGCAGTGCTAGACCTCAGGTCCCTGGGAATTCACCCCTCCACTTT
j_call: TRBJ2-5; d_call: NA; v_call: TRBV12-3/TRBV12-4; clone_size: few; cdr3_aa: CASSPRRGPETQYF; cdr3_nt: TGTGCCAGCAGTCCCCGGAGGGGGCCTGAGACCCAGTACTTC
j_call: TRBJ2-1; d_call: NA; v_call: TRBV6-5; clone_size: few; cdr3_aa: CASSNTLAPTYNEQFF; cdr3_nt: TGTGCCAGCAGTAACACCCTAGCACCGACCTACAATGAGCAGTTCTTC
j_call: TRBJ2-3; d_call: NA; v_call: TRBV7-9; clone_size: many; cdr3_aa: CASSRLSGPDTQYF; cdr3_nt: TGTGCCAGCAGCCGACTCTCGGGGCCAGATACGCAGTATTTT
j_call: TRBJ1-4; d_call: NA; v_call: TRBV30; clone_size: many; cdr3_aa: CASGGFGEKLFF; cdr3_nt: TGTGCCTCTGGAGGATTTGGTGAAAAACTGTTTTTT
j_call: TRBJ2-3; d_call: NA; v_call: TRBV4-1; clone_size: NA; cdr3_aa: CASSQDGYRGSTDTQYF; cdr3_nt: TGCGCCAGCAGCCAAGATGGATACCGCGGGAGCACAGATACGCAGTATTTT
j_call: TRBJ2-1; d_call: TRBD2; v_call: TRBV12-3/TRBV12-4; clone_size: many; cdr3_aa: CASSWREGEQFF; cdr3_nt: TGTGCCAGCAGTTGGAGGGAGGGTGAGCAGTTCTTC
j_call: TRBJ1-6; d_call: NA; v_call: TRBV7-2; clone_size: few; cdr3_aa: CASSSEASSPLHF; cdr3_nt: TGTGCCAGCAGCTCGGAGGCAAGTTCACCCCTCCACTTT
j_call: TRBJ2-5; d_call: TRBD2; v_call: TRBV7-2; clone_size: many; cdr3_aa: CASSLGKTSGGWGETQYF; cdr3_nt: TGTGCCAGCAGCTTAGGGAAGACTAGCGGGGGCTGGGGGGAGACCCAGTACTTC